This is a list of T cell receptor beta chains from one sample in a study of OX40 agonist ivuxolimab in advanced cancers. Using immunoSEQ multiplex PCR, the repertoire was profiled, and TCRdb retains in-frame clones only, with some absent. The data show 73,000 or so clones, about 89% seen once. The sample was CD4+ or CD8+ T cells sorted from blood, taken in a trial of the OX40 agonist ivuxolimab. The receptors derive from an adult with an advanced solid tumor such as melanoma, head and neck, liver or kidney cancer. Each CDR3 is given with its conserved first and last residue. D genes are given only for firm matches. Clone sizes are given selectively: once, few, many, or a class where the clone is expanded.

D gene	V gene	J gene	clone size	CDR3 protein	CDR3 DNA
.	TRBV2	TRBJ1-5	once	CASRDFPHSNQPQHF	TGTGCCAGCCGGGATTTCCCCCATAGCAATCAGCCCCAGCATTTT
.	TRBV28	TRBJ1-5	few	CASVGGGRNQPQHF	TGTGCCAGCGTCGGGGGGGGCCGCAATCAGCCCCAGCATTTT
.	TRBV19	TRBJ1-5	.	CATGPGGNQPQHF	TGTGCCACCGGTCCGGGGGGAAATCAGCCCCAGCATTTT
.	TRBV5-5	TRBJ1-5	.	CASSLESRWEPPSRPQHF	TGTGCCAGCAGCTTGGAATCGCGGTGGGAGCCACCATCGAGGCCCCAGCATTTT
TRBD2	TRBV19	TRBJ2-3	.	CASSGRGLAGSTDTQYF	TGTGCCAGTAGTGGGAGGGGACTAGCGGGAAGCACAGATACGCAGTATTTT
.	TRBV28	TRBJ1-2	.	CASRLGSRGSGYTF	TGTGCCAGCAGGTTAGGGTCCCGCGGGAGTGGCTACACCTTC
.	TRBV7-2	TRBJ1-6	.	CASSPTVGNSPLHF	TGTGCCAGCAGCCCTACAGTAGGAAATTCACCCCTCCACTTT
.	TRBV7-2	TRBJ1-1	.	CASSSSPGVGAFF	TGTGCCAGCAGTTCGTCCCCGGGTGTGGGAGCTTTCTTT
TRBD1	TRBV30	TRBJ1-4	.	CAWSVNRGEKLFF	TGTGCCTGGAGTGTTAACAGGGGCGAAAAACTGTTTTTT
TRBD2	TRBV2	TRBJ2-1	.	CASTRLAGGLSSYNEQFF	TGTGCCAGCACTCGACTAGCGGGAGGGCTCTCCTCCTACAATGAGCAGTTCTTC
.	TRBV7-8	TRBJ2-7	.	CASSRLDDYEQYF	TGTGCCAGCAGCCGACTAGATGACTACGAGCAGTACTTC
.	TRBV5-4	TRBJ2-7	.	CASSLGGQSSYEQYF	TGTGCCAGCAGCTTGGGCGGACAGAGCTCCTACGAGCAGTACTTC
.	TRBV7-2	TRBJ2-3	.	CASSLAADTQYF	TGTGCCAGCAGCTTAGCAGCAGATACGCAGTATTTT
.	TRBV30	TRBJ1-1	.	CAWSHQDSTEAFF	TGTGCCTGGAGTCACCAGGACAGCACTGAAGCTTTCTTT
TRBD1	TRBV19	TRBJ1-2	few	CASTKWTGSPDGYTF	TGTGCCAGTACCAAATGGACAGGGAGCCCTGATGGCTACACCTTC
.	TRBV19	TRBJ1-5	.	CASSSQGTFFNQPQHF	TGTGCCAGTAGTAGCCAGGGAACTTTCTTTAATCAGCCCCAGCATTTT
TRBD1	TRBV29-1	TRBJ1-1	.	CSVGTGGYGEAFF	TGCAGCGTTGGTACAGGGGGCTATGGAGAAGCTTTCTTT
TRBD2	TRBV5-1	TRBJ2-2	.	CASSGSPAGVGTGELFF	TGCGCCAGCAGCGGTTCCCCAGCGGGAGTAGGTACCGGGGAGCTGTTTTTT
.	TRBV4-2	TRBJ1-1	.	CASSQFLGRVKNTEAFF	TGTGCCAGCAGCCAATTCCTGGGACGGGTAAAGAACACTGAAGCTTTCTTT
TRBD2	TRBV9	TRBJ2-5	.	CASSVAQGGTSGTKETQYF	TGTGCCAGCAGCGTAGCTCAGGGCGGGACTAGCGGGACGAAAGAGACCCAGTACTTC
TRBD1	TRBV29-1	TRBJ1-2	.	CSVTKWTGEDGYTF	TGCAGCGTCACGAAATGGACAGGGGAAGATGGCTACACCTTC
.	TRBV7-8	TRBJ1-2	.	CASSKRTASNYGYTF	TGTGCCAGCAGCAAGAGGACAGCCTCTAACTATGGCTACACCTTC
.	TRBV6-1	TRBJ2-7	.	CASSESRGTPYEQYF	TGTGCCAGCAGTGAATCGAGAGGGACCCCCTACGAGCAGTACTTC
TRBD2	TRBV5-1	TRBJ2-2	once	CASRSVSLAGGITGELFF	TGCGCCAGCAGATCTGTGTCACTAGCGGGAGGGATCACCGGGGAGCTGTTTTTT
.	TRBV20-1	TRBJ2-7	.	CSARAVYEQYF	TGCAGTGCTAGGGCTGTATACGAGCAGTACTTC
TRBD2	TRBV28	TRBJ2-3	.	CASSLLADTDTQYF	TGTGCCAGCAGTTTGCTAGCGGACACAGATACGCAGTATTTT
.	TRBV4-3	TRBJ1-1	.	CASSQDLLDGTEAFF	TGCGCCAGCAGCCAAGATCTTCTTGACGGCACTGAAGCTTTCTTT
TRBD1	TRBV10-1	TRBJ2-2	once	CASSVGTGGLTGELFF	TGCGCCAGCAGTGTTGGGACAGGGGGCCTCACCGGGGAGCTGTTTTTT
.	TRBV5-1	TRBJ2-1	.	CASSLSGSGPVNEQFF	TGCGCCAGCAGCTTATCAGGCTCGGGTCCCGTCAATGAGCAGTTCTTC
TRBD1	TRBV9	TRBJ1-2	.	CASSLPRGTGVPTF	TGTGCCAGCAGCCTTCCTAGGGGGACAGGGGTTCCCACCTTC
.	TRBV10-3	TRBJ2-1	.	CAITSDRQYNEQFF	TGTGCCATCACCTCGGACCGACAATACAATGAGCAGTTCTTC
.	TRBV5-4	TRBJ2-1	.	CASSPPGREQFF	TGTGCCAGCAGCCCTCCCGGGCGTGAGCAGTTCTTC
TRBD1	TRBV9	TRBJ1-3	.	CASSVYRDRGPGNTIYF	TGTGCCAGCAGCGTCTACCGGGACAGGGGCCCTGGAAACACCATATATTTT
.	TRBV5-1	TRBJ2-7	.	CASSDSSSYEQYF	TGCGCCAGCAGTGACTCGAGCTCCTACGAGCAGTACTTC
TRBD1	TRBV7-2	TRBJ2-7	.	CASSLRSGGLYEQYF	TGTGCCAGCAGCTTAAGGTCAGGGGGCCTCTACGAGCAGTACTTC
.	TRBV27	TRBJ2-7	.	CASSLWGQDYEQYF	TGTGCCAGCAGTTTATGGGGACAAGACTACGAGCAGTACTTC
.	TRBV9	TRBJ1-4	.	CASSVRIRDIREKLFF	TGTGCCAGCAGCGTCCGAATCCGGGACATCCGGGAAAAACTGTTTTTT
.	TRBV18	TRBJ2-2	.	CASSPVTGELFF	TGTGCCAGCTCACCAGTCACCGGGGAGCTGTTTTTT
.	TRBV7-8	TRBJ1-3	.	CASSLGNPGNTIYF	TGTGCCAGCAGCTTAGGGAATCCGGGAAACACCATATATTTT
.	TRBV11-2	TRBJ2-7	.	CASSPNRGLTYEQYF	TGTGCCAGCAGTCCGAACAGGGGACTAACCTACGAGCAGTACTTC
.	TRBV6-6	TRBJ1-6	.	CASSYNVRGRYSPLHF	TGTGCCAGCAGTTACAACGTCCGGGGACGTTACTCACCCCTCCACTTT
.	TRBV7-8	TRBJ2-1	few	CASSVLYRGSSYNEQFF	TGTGCCAGCAGCGTCCTGTATCGGGGAAGCTCCTACAATGAGCAGTTCTTC
.	TRBV29-1	TRBJ2-7	.	CSYGGGYEQYF	TGCAGTTACGGAGGGGGTTACGAGCAGTACTTC
TRBD1	TRBV7-9	TRBJ1-2	.	CASSLASGQGANGYTF	TGTGCCAGCAGCTTAGCTTCGGGACAGGGGGCCAATGGCTACACCTTC
TRBD1	TRBV27	TRBJ2-1	.	CASSLPRDRGHEQFF	TGTGCCAGCAGTTTACCGAGGGACAGAGGGCATGAGCAGTTCTTC
.	TRBV7-9	TRBJ2-7	many	CASSLGLKALF	TGTGCCAGCAGCCTAGGCCTTAAGGCTCTCTTC
.	TRBV9	TRBJ1-5	.	CASSVGLGGPNQPQHF	TGTGCCAGCAGCGTAGGACTTGGAGGGCCCAATCAGCCCCAGCATTTT
.	TRBV7-3	TRBJ2-1	.	CASSLDSHPYNEQFF	TGTGCCAGCAGCTTAGATTCGCATCCCTACAATGAGCAGTTCTTC
.	TRBV13	TRBJ1-4	.	CASSLQGNEKLFF	TGTGCCAGCAGCTTACAGGGGAATGAAAAACTGTTTTTT
.	TRBV18	TRBJ2-5	.	CASSPLAAQETQYF	TGTGCCAGCTCACCACTCGCCGCACAAGAGACCCAGTACTTC
.	TRBV6-5	TRBJ2-1	.	CASRSGVTYNEQFF	TGTGCCAGCAGATCGGGGGTCACCTACAATGAGCAGTTCTTC